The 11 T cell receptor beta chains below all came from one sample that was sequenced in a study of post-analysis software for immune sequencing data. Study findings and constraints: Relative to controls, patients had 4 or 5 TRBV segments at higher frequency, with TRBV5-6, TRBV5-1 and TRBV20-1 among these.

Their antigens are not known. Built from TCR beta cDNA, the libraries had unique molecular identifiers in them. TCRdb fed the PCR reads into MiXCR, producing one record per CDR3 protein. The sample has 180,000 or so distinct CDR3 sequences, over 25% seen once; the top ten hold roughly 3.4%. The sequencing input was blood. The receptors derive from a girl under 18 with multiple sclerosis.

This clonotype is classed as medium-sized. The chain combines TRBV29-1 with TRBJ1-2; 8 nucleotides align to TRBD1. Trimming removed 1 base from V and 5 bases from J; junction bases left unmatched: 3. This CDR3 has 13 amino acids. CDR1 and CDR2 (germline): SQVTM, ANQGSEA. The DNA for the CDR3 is TGCAGCGTTGAAGTTACAGGGGGGTATGGCTACACCTTC. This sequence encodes CSVEVTGGYGYTF.

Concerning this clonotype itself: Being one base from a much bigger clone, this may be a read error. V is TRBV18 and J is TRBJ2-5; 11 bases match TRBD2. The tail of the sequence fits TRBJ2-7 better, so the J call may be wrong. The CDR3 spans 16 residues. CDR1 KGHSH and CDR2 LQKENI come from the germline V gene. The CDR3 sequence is CASPRGRLAGNYEQYF. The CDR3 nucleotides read TGTGCCAGCCCACGCGGAAGACTAGCGGGAAACTACGAGCAGTACTTC.

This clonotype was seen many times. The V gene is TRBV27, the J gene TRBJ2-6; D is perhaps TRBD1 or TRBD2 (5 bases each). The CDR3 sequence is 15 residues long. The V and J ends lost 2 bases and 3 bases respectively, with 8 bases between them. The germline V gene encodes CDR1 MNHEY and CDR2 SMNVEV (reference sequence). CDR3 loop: CASSLGTDGANVLTF. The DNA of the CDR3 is TGTGCCAGCAGTTTAGGGACGGATGGGGCCAACGTCCTGACTTTC.

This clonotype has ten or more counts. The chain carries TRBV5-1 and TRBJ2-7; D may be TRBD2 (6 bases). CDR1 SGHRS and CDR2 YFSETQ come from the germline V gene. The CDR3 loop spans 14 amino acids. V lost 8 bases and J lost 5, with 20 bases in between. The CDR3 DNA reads TGCGCCAGTTACCCGGGGGACCCGACCAACGAGCAGTACTTC. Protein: CASYPGDPTNEQYF.

CDR3 sequence (DNA): TGTGCCAGCAGTTTGACGGGAGGAGCTTTCTTT. Amino acid sequence: CASSLTGGAFF. The gene calls are TRBV6-6 and TRBJ1-1; D unresolved. The CDR3 is 11 amino acids. The V end lost 4 bases, the J end lost 10 bases, and 10 bases lay between the germline ends. The V gene's germline CDR1 is MNHNY and CDR2 SVGAGI (reference sequence).

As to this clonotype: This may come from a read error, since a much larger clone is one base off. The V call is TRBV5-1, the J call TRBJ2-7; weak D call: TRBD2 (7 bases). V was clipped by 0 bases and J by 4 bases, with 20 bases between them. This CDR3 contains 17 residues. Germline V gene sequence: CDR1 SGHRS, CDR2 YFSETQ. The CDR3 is CASSLARGNGRSYEQYF. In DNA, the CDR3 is TGCGCCAGCAGCTTGGCCAGGGGTAACGGGAGGTCTTACGAGCAGTACTTC. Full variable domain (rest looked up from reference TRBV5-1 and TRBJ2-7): KAGVTQTPRYLIKTRGQQVTLSCSPISGHRSVSWYQQTPGQGLQFLFEYFSETQRNKGNFPGRFSGRQFSNSRSEMNVSTLELGDSALYLCASSLARGNGRSYEQYFGPGTRLTVT.

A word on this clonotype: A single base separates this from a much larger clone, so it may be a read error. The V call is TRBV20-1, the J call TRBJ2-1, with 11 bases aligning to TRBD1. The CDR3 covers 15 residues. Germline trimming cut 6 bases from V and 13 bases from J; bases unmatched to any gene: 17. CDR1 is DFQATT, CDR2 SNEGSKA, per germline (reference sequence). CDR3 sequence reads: CSAAHRDRGEETQFF. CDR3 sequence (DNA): TGCAGTGCCGCACACCGGGACAGGGGGGAAGAGACCCAGTTCTTC.

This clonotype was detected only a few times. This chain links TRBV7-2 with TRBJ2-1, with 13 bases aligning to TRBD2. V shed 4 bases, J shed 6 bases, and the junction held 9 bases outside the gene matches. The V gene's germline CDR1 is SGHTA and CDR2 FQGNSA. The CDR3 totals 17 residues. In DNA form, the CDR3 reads TGTGCCAGCAGCTCGACTAGCGGGAGGCCCGAACGCAATGAGCAGTTCTTC. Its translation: CASSSTSGRPERNEQFF.

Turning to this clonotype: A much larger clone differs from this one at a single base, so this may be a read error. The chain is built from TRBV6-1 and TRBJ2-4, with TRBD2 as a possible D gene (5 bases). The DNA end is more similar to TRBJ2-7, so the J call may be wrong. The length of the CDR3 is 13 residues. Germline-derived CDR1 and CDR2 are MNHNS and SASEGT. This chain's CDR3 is CASSEGERFEQYF. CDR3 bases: TGTGCCAGCAGTGAAGGGGAGCGCTTCGAGCAGTACTTC.

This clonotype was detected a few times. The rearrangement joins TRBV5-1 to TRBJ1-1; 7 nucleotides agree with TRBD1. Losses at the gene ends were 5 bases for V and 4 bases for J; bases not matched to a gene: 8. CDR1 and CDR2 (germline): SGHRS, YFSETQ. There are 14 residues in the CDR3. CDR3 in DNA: TGCGCCAGCAGTCTCCTACAGGGGTCCACTGAAGCTTTCTTT. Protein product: CASSLLQGSTEAFF. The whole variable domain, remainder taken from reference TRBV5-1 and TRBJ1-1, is KAGVTQTPRYLIKTRGQQVTLSCSPISGHRSVSWYQQTPGQGLQFLFEYFSETQRNKGNFPGRFSGRQFSNSRSEMNVSTLELGDSALYLCASSLLQGSTEAFFGQGTRLTVV.

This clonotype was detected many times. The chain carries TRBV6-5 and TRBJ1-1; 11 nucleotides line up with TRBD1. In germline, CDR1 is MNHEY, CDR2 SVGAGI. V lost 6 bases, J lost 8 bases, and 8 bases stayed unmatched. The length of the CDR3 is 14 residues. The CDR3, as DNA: TGTGCCAGCAGCCGTACATGGGACAGGGGGGAAGCTTTCTTT. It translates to CASSRTWDRGEAFF.